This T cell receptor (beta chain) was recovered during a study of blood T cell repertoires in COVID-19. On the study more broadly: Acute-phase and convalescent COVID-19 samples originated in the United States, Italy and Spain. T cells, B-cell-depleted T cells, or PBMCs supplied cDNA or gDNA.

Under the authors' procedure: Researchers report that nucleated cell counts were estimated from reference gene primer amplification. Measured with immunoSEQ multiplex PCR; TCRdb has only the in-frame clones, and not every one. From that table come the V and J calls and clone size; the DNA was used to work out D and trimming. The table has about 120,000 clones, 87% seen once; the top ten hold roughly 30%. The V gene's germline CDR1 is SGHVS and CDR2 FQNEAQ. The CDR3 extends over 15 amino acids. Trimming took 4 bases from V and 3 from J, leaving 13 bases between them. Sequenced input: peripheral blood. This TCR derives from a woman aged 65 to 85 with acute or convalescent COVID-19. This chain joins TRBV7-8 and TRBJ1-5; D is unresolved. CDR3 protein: CASSSFTDHNQPQHF. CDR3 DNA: TGTGCCAGCAGCTCTTTCACAGACCACAATCAGCCCCAGCATTTT. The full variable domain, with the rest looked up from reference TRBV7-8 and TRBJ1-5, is GAGVSQSPRYKVAKRGQDVALRCDPISGHVSLFWYQQALGQGPEFLTYFQNEAQLDKSGLPSDRFFAERPEGSVSTLKIQRTQQEDSAVYLCASSSFTDHNQPQHFGDGTRLSIL.